The 6 T cell receptor beta chains in this list originate from one sample, sequenced in a study of cytomegalovirus exposure and HLA in healthy donors. Primers included in the PCR were 60 Vbeta and 13 Jbeta primers. Clones were read by immunoSEQ multiplex PCR, and TCRdb kept only the in-frame ones, dropping some. The sample features under 90,000 clones, with 15% in its top ten. The sequencing input was PBMCs. The receptors were gathered from a man in his fifties or sixties in good health and CMV-seropositive.

The genes are TRBV18 and TRBJ2-1; 7 bases are shared with TRBD2. With 2 bases clipped from V and 9 bases from J, the junction kept 10 bases outside the gene matches. Looked up from germline, CDR1 is KGHSH and CDR2 is LQKENI. This CDR3 spans 15 amino acids. CDR3 nucleotide sequence: TGTGCCAGCTCACCAGGGGCGGGAGACTCCTTTGAGCAGTTCTTC. Protein: CASSPGAGDSFEQFF.

This chain connects TRBV18 to TRBJ1-5; D not resolved. CDR1 KGHSH and CDR2 LQKENI come from the germline V gene. The CDR3 has 14 amino acids. V was shortened by 6 bases and J by 5 bases, with 14 bases between the two germline ends. CDR3 amino acids: CASSPGSRDQPQHF. DNA for the CDR3: TGTGCCAGCTCGCCGGGCTCGCGGGATCAGCCCCAGCATTTT. Full variable domain (outside the CDR3, taken from reference TRBV18 and TRBJ1-5): NAGVMQNPRHLVRRRGQEARLRCSPMKGHSHVYWYRQLPEEGLKFMVYLQKENIIDESGMPKERFSAEFPKEGPSILRIQQVVRGDSAAYFCASSPGSRDQPQHFGDGTRLSIL.

The chain recombines TRBV11-3 with TRBJ1-4; D is possibly TRBD1 (6 bases). The CDR3 sequence is 15 residues long. V was cut by 2 bases and J by 3 bases, with 10 bases left in between. The germline CDR1 and CDR2 sequences are SGHNT and YENEEA. CDR3 sequence: CASSLWTDANEKLFF. The CDR3, as DNA: TGTGCCAGCAGCTTATGGACAGACGCTAATGAAAAACTGTTTTTT.

V is TRBV7-2 and J is TRBJ2-3; 8 bases match TRBD2. Germline V gives CDR1 SGHTA, CDR2 FQGNSA. The CDR3 sequence is 13 residues long. The V segment lost 4 bases and the J segment 5 bases; nucleotides outside the gene matches: 2. The CDR3 is CASSSLAGDTQYF. CDR3 nucleotide sequence: TGTGCCAGCAGCTCCCTAGCGGGAGATACGCAGTATTTT. Supplemented by reference TRBV7-2 and TRBJ2-3, the full variable domain reads GAGVSQSPSNKVTEKGKDVELRCDPISGHTALYWYRQSLGQGLEFLIYFQGNSAPDKSGLPSDRFSAERTGGSVSTLTIQRTQQEDSAVYLCASSSLAGDTQYFGPGTRLTVL.

The chain employs TRBV7-3 and TRBJ1-2, with D possibly matching TRBD1 (5 bases). The CDR3 contains 13 residues. CDR1 is SGHTA, CDR2 FQGTGA, per germline. Trimming shortened V by 4 bases and J by 2 bases, and 8 bases separated the two germline ends. The CDR3 here is CASSSGRNYGYTF. The CDR3 DNA reads TGTGCCAGCAGCTCAGGGAGGAACTATGGCTACACCTTC.

This chain joins TRBV9 and TRBJ2-5; 8 nucleotides agree with TRBD2. This CDR3 spans 17 amino acids. Germline V gene lookup returns CDR1 SGDLS and CDR2 YYNGEE. V dropped 0 bases and J dropped 1; count of bases not matched to a gene: 8. This chain's CDR3 is CASSVGVNSGVQETQYF. The CDR3 nucleotides read TGTGCCAGCAGCGTAGGGGTCAATAGCGGGGTCCAAGAGACCCAGTACTTC. The full variable domain, its missing parts supplied by reference TRBV9 and TRBJ2-5, is DSGVTQTPKHLITATGQRVTLRCSPRSGDLSVYWYQQSLDQGLQFLIQYYNGEERAKGNILERFSAQQFPDLHSELNLSSLELGDSALYFCASSVGVNSGVQETQYFGPGTRLLVL.